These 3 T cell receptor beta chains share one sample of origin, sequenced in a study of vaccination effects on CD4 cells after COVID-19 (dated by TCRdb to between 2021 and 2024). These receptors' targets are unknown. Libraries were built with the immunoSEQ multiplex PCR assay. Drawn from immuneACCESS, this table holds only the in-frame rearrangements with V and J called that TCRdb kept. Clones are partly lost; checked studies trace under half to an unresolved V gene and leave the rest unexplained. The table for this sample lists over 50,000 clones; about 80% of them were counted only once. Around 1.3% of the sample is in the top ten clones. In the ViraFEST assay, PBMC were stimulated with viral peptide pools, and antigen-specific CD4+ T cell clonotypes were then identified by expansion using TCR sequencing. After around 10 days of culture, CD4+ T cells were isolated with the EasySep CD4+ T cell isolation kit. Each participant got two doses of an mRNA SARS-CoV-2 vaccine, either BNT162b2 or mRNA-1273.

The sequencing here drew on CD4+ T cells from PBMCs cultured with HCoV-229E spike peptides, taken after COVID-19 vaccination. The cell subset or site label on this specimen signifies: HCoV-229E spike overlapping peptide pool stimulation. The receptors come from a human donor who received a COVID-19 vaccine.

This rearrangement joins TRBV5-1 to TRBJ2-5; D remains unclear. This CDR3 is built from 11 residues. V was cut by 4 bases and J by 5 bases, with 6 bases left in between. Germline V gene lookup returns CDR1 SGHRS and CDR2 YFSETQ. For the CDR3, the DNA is TGCGCCAGCAGCGCGCGGGAGACCCAGTACTTC. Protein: CASSARETQYF.

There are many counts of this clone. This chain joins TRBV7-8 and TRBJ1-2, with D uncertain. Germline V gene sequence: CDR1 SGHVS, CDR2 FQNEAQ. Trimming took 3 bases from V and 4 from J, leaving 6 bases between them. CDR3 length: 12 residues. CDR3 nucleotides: TGTGCCAGCAGCTTCGACGCCTATGGCTACACCTTC. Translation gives CASSFDAYGYTF. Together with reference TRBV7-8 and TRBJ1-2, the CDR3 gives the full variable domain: GAGVSQSPRYKVAKRGQDVALRCDPISGHVSLFWYQQALGQGPEFLTYFQNEAQLDKSGLPSDRFFAERPEGSVSTLKIQRTQQEDSAVYLCASSFDAYGYTFGSGTRLTVV.

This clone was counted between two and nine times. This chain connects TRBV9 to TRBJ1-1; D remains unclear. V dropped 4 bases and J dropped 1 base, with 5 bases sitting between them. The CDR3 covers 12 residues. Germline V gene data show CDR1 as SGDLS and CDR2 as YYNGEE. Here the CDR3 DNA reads TGTGCCAGCAGCCCGCAGAACACTGAAGCTTTCTTT. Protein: CASSPQNTEAFF.